Listed below are T cell receptor beta chains from one sample, sequenced in a study of early stage breast cancer tumors. Method: immunoSEQ multiplex PCR; TCRdb's copy keeps in-frame clones and lacks some. This table has 30,000 or so clones, approximately 75% appearing once. Sequencing was carried out using blood. All receptors derive from a person aged 45-60 years with breast cancer. Both conserved end residues are part of each CDR3. D genes are given only for firm matches. Clone sizes are given selectively: once, few, many, or a class where the clone is expanded.

abundance,d_gene,v_gene,j_gene,CDR3aa,CDR3nt
medium-sized,NA,TRBV14,TRBJ2-1,CASRGPHNEQFF,TGTGCCAGTCGGGGGCCCCACAATGAGCAGTTCTTC
NA,NA,TRBV5-5,TRBJ1-2,CASSLAQTYGYTF,TGTGCCAGCAGCTTGGCCCAGACCTATGGCTACACCTTC
NA,NA,TRBV4-2,TRBJ2-2,CASSQDTNAGELFF,TGTGCCAGCAGCCAAGATACAAACGCCGGGGAGCTGTTTTTT
NA,NA,TRBV13,TRBJ2-4,CASSLGTPGNIAKNIQYF,TGTGCCAGCAGCTTAGGCACACCCGGGAACATAGCCAAAAACATTCAGTACTTC
NA,TRBD1,TRBV6-5,TRBJ2-7,CASSVPSGQGYEQYF,TGTGCCAGCAGTGTCCCTTCTGGACAGGGGTACGAGCAGTACTTC
few,NA,TRBV9,TRBJ2-7,CASSVGSGVQQYF,TGTGCCAGCAGCGTAGGTTCGGGAGTGCAGCAGTACTTC
NA,TRBD1,TRBV7-6,TRBJ1-3,CASSPRGDALGNTIYF,TGTGCCAGCAGCCCCAGGGGGGACGCTCTGGGAAACACCATATATTTT
NA,TRBD2,TRBV5-1,TRBJ2-2,CASSPLAGRTGELFF,TGCGCCAGCAGCCCACTAGCGGGAAGAACCGGGGAGCTGTTTTTT
NA,NA,TRBV30,TRBJ2-3,CAWSVVVGGFTDTQYF,TGTGCCTGGAGTGTCGTTGTAGGAGGGTTCACAGATACGCAGTATTTT
NA,NA,TRBV4-2,TRBJ2-1,CASSQDPHRRNEQFF,TGTGCCAGCAGCCAAGATCCTCACAGGCGAAATGAGCAGTTCTTC
few,NA,TRBV6-5,TRBJ1-1,CASSYGGGNTEAFF,TGTGCCAGCAGTTATGGCGGTGGGAACACTGAAGCTTTCTTT
few,NA,TRBV21-1,TRBJ2-7,CASSTPGTSGSHEQYF,TGTGCCAGCAGCACTCCCGGGACTAGCGGGAGTCACGAGCAGTACTTC
NA,NA,TRBV19,TRBJ1-1,CASRRDRLNTEAFF,TGTGCCAGTAGGAGAGACAGGTTGAACACTGAAGCTTTCTTT
NA,NA,TRBV7-2,TRBJ2-2,CASSLGGANTGELFF,TGTGCCAGCAGCTTAGGCGGAGCGAACACCGGGGAGCTGTTTTTT
NA,NA,TRBV5-1,TRBJ2-2,CASSSGANTGELFF,TGCGCCAGCAGCTCTGGGGCGAACACCGGGGAGCTGTTTTTT
few,NA,TRBV4-3,TRBJ2-1,CASSQVGTQQFF,TGCGCCAGCAGCCAAGTTGGGACGCAACAGTTCTTC
NA,TRBD1,TRBV25-1,TRBJ1-1,CASSAPTTGANTEAFF,TGTGCCAGCAGTGCACCTACTACAGGGGCGAACACTGAAGCTTTCTTT
few,TRBD1,TRBV7-6,TRBJ1-5,CASSLSDRGQPQHF,TGTGCCAGCAGCTTATCGGACAGGGGTCAGCCCCAGCATTTT
NA,NA,TRBV30,TRBJ1-2,CAWRLGAGYGYTF,TGTGCCTGGAGGTTGGGGGCGGGCTATGGCTACACCTTC
NA,TRBD1,TRBV29-1,TRBJ2-7,CSVTGTGASYEQYF,TGCAGCGTTACCGGGACAGGGGCTAGCTACGAGCAGTACTTC
NA,NA,TRBV5-6,TRBJ1-5,CASSFSDSNQPQHF,TGTGCCAGCAGCTTCTCTGATAGCAATCAGCCCCAGCATTTT
once,TRBD1,TRBV10-3,TRBJ1-3,CAIMGTGLNTIYF,TGTGCCATCATGGGGACAGGGCTAAACACCATATATTTT
NA,TRBD2,TRBV7-2,TRBJ2-7,CASRPSPGGEQYF,TGTGCCAGCAGACCAAGCCCGGGGGGGGAGCAGTACTTC
once,NA,TRBV5-8,TRBJ2-7,CASSFRVSSYEQYF,TGTGCCAGCAGCTTCCGGGTAAGCTCCTACGAGCAGTACTTC
NA,NA,TRBV6-1,TRBJ1-2,CASSERAYGYTF,TGTGCCAGCAGTGAACGGGCCTATGGCTACACCTTC
few,NA,TRBV5-5,TRBJ1-1,CASSSTAREAFF,TGTGCCAGCAGCTCTACAGCGCGTGAAGCTTTCTTT
NA,NA,TRBV14,TRBJ2-1,CASSQETGVNEQFF,TGTGCCAGCAGCCAAGAAACGGGAGTCAATGAGCAGTTCTTC
few,NA,TRBV20-1,TRBJ1-1,CSANMYTEAFF,TGCAGTGCTAACATGTACACTGAAGCTTTCTTT
NA,TRBD1,TRBV2,TRBJ2-1,CASTGTGGIEQFF,TGTGCCAGCACCGGGACAGGGGGTATTGAGCAGTTCTTC
NA,NA,TRBV6-1,TRBJ2-2,CASKARNTGELFF,TGTGCCAGCAAGGCCAGGAACACCGGGGAGCTGTTTTTT
NA,NA,TRBV7-8,TRBJ2-2,CASSPRTVTGELFF,TGTGCCAGCAGCCCCCGGACAGTCACCGGGGAGCTGTTTTTT
NA,NA,TRBV19,TRBJ2-2,CASIKTTNTGELFF,TGTGCCAGTATCAAAACGACGAACACCGGGGAGCTGTTTTTT
NA,NA,TRBV7-9,TRBJ2-1,CASSFGLVWYNEQFF,TGTGCCAGCAGCTTCGGGCTAGTGTGGTACAATGAGCAGTTCTTC
NA,NA,TRBV25-1,TRBJ2-1,CASSAGPPDNEQFF,TGTGCCAGCAGTGCCGGGCCACCGGACAATGAGCAGTTCTTC
NA,TRBD2,TRBV2,TRBJ2-7,CASSYSSAGVLEQYF,TGTGCCAGCAGTTACTCTAGCGCGGGGGTGCTCGAGCAGTACTTC
NA,TRBD1,TRBV27,TRBJ1-2,CASSFITRTGATYGYTF,TGTGCCAGCAGTTTTATTACCCGGACAGGCGCCACCTATGGCTACACCTTC
NA,NA,TRBV5-4,TRBJ2-7,CASSPRATLYEQYF,TGTGCCAGCAGCCCTAGGGCAACCTTGTACGAGCAGTACTTC
NA,TRBD2,TRBV9,TRBJ2-2,CASSVLAGGPGELFF,TGTGCCAGCAGCGTACTAGCGGGAGGCCCCGGGGAGCTGTTTTTT
NA,NA,TRBV10-2,TRBJ1-1,CASTLGGNRNTEAFF,TGCGCCAGCACCCTGGGGGGGAATAGGAACACTGAAGCTTTCTTT
NA,NA,TRBV5-1,TRBJ2-1,CASSLTENEQFF,TGCGCCAGCAGCTTGACGGAGAATGAGCAGTTCTTC
NA,TRBD2,TRBV4-3,TRBJ2-1,CASSQDRLAGGEQFF,TGCGCCAGCAGCCAAGATCGGCTAGCGGGAGGGGAGCAGTTCTTC
once,TRBD1,TRBV5-8,TRBJ1-4,CASSPGQGGEKLFF,TGTGCCAGCAGCCCGGGGCAGGGGGGTGAAAAACTGTTTTTT
NA,TRBD2,TRBV5-8,TRBJ2-1,CASSLALSGSQDEQFF,TGTGCCAGCAGCTTGGCCCTTAGCGGGAGTCAGGATGAGCAGTTCTTC
once,TRBD1,TRBV15,TRBJ2-3,CATSRDRTGSRTDTQYF,TGTGCCACCAGCAGAGATCGGACAGGGAGTCGGACAGATACGCAGTATTTT
NA,NA,TRBV27,TRBJ1-1,CASSLGTKNTEAFF,TGTGCCAGCAGTTTGGGGACGAAGAACACTGAAGCTTTCTTT
few,TRBD2,TRBV10-3,TRBJ2-5,CAIRGGLAVEETQYF,TGTGCCATCAGGGGGGGACTAGCGGTTGAAGAGACCCAGTACTTC
NA,TRBD1,TRBV6-6,TRBJ1-4,CASSLRQGAAEKLFF,TGTGCCAGCAGTTTAAGACAGGGGGCGGCTGAAAAACTGTTTTTT
NA,NA,TRBV11-3,TRBJ2-3,CASSLYGRDTDTQYF,TGTGCCAGCAGCTTATACGGGAGAGATACAGATACGCAGTATTTT
NA,NA,TRBV2,TRBJ2-1,CASSSTGTYNEQFF,TGTGCCAGCAGTTCGACAGGCACATACAATGAGCAGTTCTTC
NA,NA,TRBV4-3,TRBJ1-2,CASSQDRTSNYGYTF,TGCGCCAGCAGCCAAGATCGGACATCCAACTATGGCTACACCTTC
few,NA,TRBV6-6,TRBJ2-7,CASSPIPHSYEQYF,TGTGCCAGCAGCCCTATCCCTCACTCCTACGAGCAGTACTTC
NA,TRBD2,TRBV7-9,TRBJ2-7,CASSPETSGAYEQYF,TGTGCCAGCAGCCCCGAAACTAGCGGAGCCTACGAGCAGTACTTC
NA,NA,TRBV7-6,TRBJ2-2,CASSFFAANTGELFF,TGTGCCAGCAGCTTCTTTGCGGCGAACACCGGGGAGCTGTTTTTT
NA,TRBD2,TRBV19,TRBJ2-7,CASSTLGTSGGGVYEQYF,TGTGCCAGTAGTACCCTAGGGACTAGCGGAGGCGGGGTGTACGAGCAGTACTTC
NA,NA,TRBV7-2,TRBJ2-7,CASSPTGVSSYEQYF,TGTGCCAGCAGCCCTACAGGCGTTAGCTCCTACGAGCAGTACTTC